This T cell receptor (beta chain) derives from a study of cytomegalovirus exposure and HLA in healthy donors. Overall study findings and caveats: Reportedly, HLA-A and HLA-B alleles of most subjects were accurately predicted from TCR beta. A few CMV-associated chains were confirmed in vitro to be specific for CMV antigens. Per a later analysis, HLA-associated TCR beta chains showed more clonal expansion than other, equally common TCR beta chains.

Germline CDR1 and CDR2: LNHNV and YYDKDF (reference sequence). The CDR3 extends over 13 amino acids. V was pared by 4 bases and J by 5 bases, with 8 bases between. Notes on this clone: Its specificity is unknown.

The PCR had 60 Vbeta and 13 Jbeta primers. Sequencing used immunoSEQ multiplex PCR; TCRdb keeps in-frame clones, though not all of them. Of under 120,000 clones listed, about three quarters are singletons. This clonotype was obtained from a female donor in good health and CMV-seropositive. The V gene is TRBV15, the J gene TRBJ1-4; no definite D call. The sequencing input was PBMCs. The DNA of the CDR3 is TGTGCCACCAGCACGGAGGAGAATGAAAAACTGTTTTTT. Translated: CATSTEENEKLFF. The full variable domain, completed using reference TRBV15 and TRBJ1-4, is DAMVIQNPRYQVTQFGKPVTLSCSQTLNHNVMYWYQQKSSQAPKLLFHYYDKDFNNEADTPDNFQSRRPNTSFCFLDIRSPGLGDTAMYLCATSTEENEKLFFGSGTQLSVL.